This TCR beta chain was sequenced for a study of early T cells in non-severe SARS-CoV-2 infection. The wider study: Bulk RNA taken from unsorted whole blood was sequenced, leaving chains unpaired. Findings and caveats of the study: CD4 and private specificities were missed by VDJdb matching, which favored anti-spike CD8 responses.

The length of the CDR3 is 16 residues. Germline V gene sequence: CDR1 LGHNA, CDR2 YNFKEQ. V lost 0 bases and J lost 7, with 15 bases in between. This clonotype came up many times. Its antigen is unknown. As part of library construction, unique molecular identifiers were attached to individual cDNA molecules. TCRdb used MiXCR to reprocess the 5' RACE reads, holding one entry per CDR3 protein. Of around 71,000 distinct CDR3 sequences in the sample, approximately 11% were seen once. Here the sequenced sample was whole blood, taken at baseline. The TCR sequence derives from an adult who was a healthcare worker with PCR-confirmed SARS-CoV-2 infection or an uninfected control (not recorded which). The genes are TRBV4-2 and TRBJ1-4; D gene unclear. CDR3 sequence reads: CASSQDKGPWGEKLFF. CDR3 in DNA: TGTGCCAGCAGCCAAGATAAGGGTCCGTGGGGTGAAAAACTGTTTTTT.